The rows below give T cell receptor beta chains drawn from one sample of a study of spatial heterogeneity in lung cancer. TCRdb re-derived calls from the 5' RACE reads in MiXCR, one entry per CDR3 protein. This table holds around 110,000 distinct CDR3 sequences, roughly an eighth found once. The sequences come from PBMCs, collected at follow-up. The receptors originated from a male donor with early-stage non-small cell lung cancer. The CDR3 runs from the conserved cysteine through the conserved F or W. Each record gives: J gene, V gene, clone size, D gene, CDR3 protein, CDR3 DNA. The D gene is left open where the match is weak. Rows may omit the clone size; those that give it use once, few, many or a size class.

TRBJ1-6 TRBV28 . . CASSSPAYNSPLHF TGTGCCAGCAGCTCTCCGGCCTATAATTCACCCCTCCACTTT
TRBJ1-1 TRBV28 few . CASSLRVLNTEAFF TGTGCCAGCAGTTTAAGGGTGCTGAACACTGAAGCTTTCTTT
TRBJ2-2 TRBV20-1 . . CSVTAVNTGELFF TGCAGTGTCACTGCAGTCAACACCGGGGAGCTGTTTTTT
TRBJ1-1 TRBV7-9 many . CASSAEHTEAFF TGTGCCAGCAGCGCTGAACACACTGAAGCTTTCTTT
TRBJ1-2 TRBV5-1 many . CASSLDALQDYGYTF TGCGCCAGCAGCTTAGACGCTCTCCAAGACTATGGCTACACCTTC
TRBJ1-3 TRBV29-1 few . CSVVLAKSSGNTIYF TGCAGCGTTGTCTTGGCGAAGAGCTCTGGAAACACCATATATTTT
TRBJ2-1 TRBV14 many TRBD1 CASSQYRGHHNEQFF TGTGCCAGCAGCCAATACAGGGGGCACCACAATGAGCAGTTCTTC
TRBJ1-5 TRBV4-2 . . CASSQEGAGIQPQHF TGTGCCAGCAGCCAAGAAGGAGCGGGCATACAGCCCCAGCATTTT
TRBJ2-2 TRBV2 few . CASNPEANTGELFF TGTGCCAGCAATCCCGAAGCGAACACCGGGGAGCTGTTTTTT
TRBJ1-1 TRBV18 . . CASSPSKIPNTEAFF TGTGCCAGCTCACCCTCTAAAATCCCGAACACTGAAGCTTTCTTT
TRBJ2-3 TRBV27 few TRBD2 CASRRAGGWADTQYF TGTGCCAGCAGGCGAGCGGGGGGGTGGGCAGATACGCAGTATTTT